Each of the 32 T cell receptor beta chains below was sequenced from the same sample in a study of blood T cell repertoires in COVID-19. The protocol was immunoSEQ multiplex PCR, while the TCRdb copy is restricted to in-frame clones and leaves out a portion. This repertoire shows 210,000 or so clones, roughly four fifths found once; its top ten account for about 8%. Input material: peripheral blood. The receptors were sampled from a woman in her fifties or sixties with active or convalescent COVID-19.

This clone has only one observation. This sample also contains other DNA sequences that code for the same CDR3. The CDR3 loop is CASRDSQETQYF. CDR3 nucleotide sequence: TGTGCCAGCAGAGACTCCCAAGAGACCCAGTACTTC. The chain uses TRBV3-1 (or the pseudogene TRBV3-2) and TRBJ2-5; the D is unclear. The CDR3 totals 12 residues. From germline, CDR1 is LGHDT and CDR2 YNNKEL (reference sequence). V was cut by 6 bases and J by 1 base, with 6 bases left in between.

This clone was observed once. This chain connects TRBV6-5 to TRBJ2-1; 14 bases agree with TRBD2. CDR3 size: 15 residues. In germline, CDR1 is MNHEY, CDR2 SVGAGI. V gave up 8 bases and J gave up 10 bases; unmatched junction bases: 10. The DNA of the CDR3 is TGTGCCAGCTTTGTTCCGGGACTAGCGGGAGAGGAGCAGTTCTTC. It specifies CASFVPGLAGEEQFF.

This chain connects TRBV7-3 to TRBJ2-3; 10 bases fit TRBD2. Germline lookup yields CDR1 SGHTA and CDR2 FQGTGA. This CDR3 has 17 amino acids. Trimming cost V 4 bases and J 4 bases; bases outside gene matches: 11. CDR3 sequence reads: CASSSELAGGVADTQYF. The CDR3, as DNA: TGTGCCAGCAGCTCCGAGTTAGCGGGAGGTGTTGCAGATACGCAGTATTTT.

This clone has just one count. V is TRBV30 and J is TRBJ2-3; D perhaps matches TRBD1 (6 bases). Trimming left V 4 bases short and J 2 bases short, with 16 bases between. The CDR3 covers 15 residues. In germline, CDR1 is GTSNPN, CDR2 SVGIG (reference sequence). Written as DNA, the CDR3 is TGTGCCTGGATGAGACAGGTGAAATTCACAGATACGCAGTATTTT. Translated, it gives CAWMRQVKFTDTQYF.

The rearrangement links TRBV3-1 (or the pseudogene TRBV3-2) to TRBJ1-2; D is undetermined. Germline V gives CDR1 LGHDT, CDR2 YNNKEL (reference sequence). The CDR3 runs to 14 residues. V shed 3 bases and J shed 0 bases, with 8 bases lying between them. The CDR3 nucleotides are TGTGCCAGCAGCCAGTCACGGGCTAACTATGGCTACACCTTC. This sequence encodes CASSQSRANYGYTF.

This chain links TRBV7-6 with TRBJ1-6; 9 bases are shared with TRBD1. The CDR3 contains 19 residues. Germline lookup yields CDR1 SGHVS and CDR2 FNYEAQ. The J segment lost 0 bases and the V segment lost 4 bases, leaving 10 bases of the junction unmatched. The CDR3 region has the DNA TGTGCCAGCAGCTACGAAACTGGGACAGGGCCCTCCTATAATTCACCCCTCCACTTT. Amino acids: CASSYETGTGPSYNSPLHF.

The chain couples TRBV28 to TRBJ1-1, with 9 bases aligning to TRBD1. The CDR3 sequence is 15 residues long. After removal of 5 bases from V and 7 bases from J, the junction contained 11 bases not matched to a gene. The V gene's germline CDR1 is MDHEN and CDR2 SYDVKM. Here the CDR3 reads CASSQPQGAKGEAFF. The CDR3 DNA reads as TGTGCCAGCAGTCAACCACAGGGGGCGAAAGGTGAAGCTTTCTTT.

This rearrangement joins TRBV27 to TRBJ1-4, with 9 bases lining up with TRBD1. J was trimmed by 6 bases and V by 6 bases; bases with no gene match: 11. Germline V lookup: CDR1 MNHEY, CDR2 SMNVEV (reference sequence). The CDR3 loop spans 16 amino acids. For the CDR3, the DNA is TGTGCCAGCAGCCAGAAACAGGGGGCTGGGTATGAAAAACTGTTTTTT. It translates to CASSQKQGAGYEKLFF.

J is TRBJ1-2 and V is TRBV5-4, with TRBD1 matching 7 bases. CDR3 length: 15 amino acids. CDR1 and CDR2 (germline): SGHNT, YYREEE (reference sequence). Trimming at V came to 4 bases and at J to 2 bases, leaving 8 bases not matched to a gene. Here the CDR3 reads CASSPAGTENYGYTF. The CDR3 DNA follows: TGTGCCAGCAGCCCGGCCGGGACAGAGAACTATGGCTACACCTTC. The full variable domain, its missing parts supplied by reference TRBV5-4 and TRBJ1-2, is ETGVTQSPTHLIKTRGQQVTLRCSSQSGHNTVSWYQQALGQGPQFIFQYYREEENGRGNFPPRFSGLQFPNYSSELNVNALELDDSALYLCASSPAGTENYGYTFGSGTRLTVV.

This clone showed up just once. This chain uses TRBV28 with TRBJ1-2; D is unclear. V was shortened by 2 bases and J by 5 bases, with 15 bases between the two germline ends. The germline CDR1 and CDR2 sequences are MDHEN and SYDVKM. The CDR3 contains 15 residues. The DNA of the CDR3 is TGTGCCAGCAGTTTACAGCTAGTATCGGGGTATGGCTACACCTTC. Its protein is CASSLQLVSGYGYTF.

The chain recombines TRBV2 with TRBJ2-7; 8 bases map to TRBD1. Per the germline V gene, CDR1 is SNHLY and CDR2 is FYNNEI. The V segment lost 4 bases and the J segment 3 bases; nucleotides outside the gene matches: 8. There are 15 residues in the CDR3. The chain's CDR3 is CASSGSQGALYEQYF. As DNA, the CDR3 is TGTGCCAGCAGTGGCTCCCAGGGGGCCCTCTACGAGCAGTACTTC.

The chain is built from TRBV3-1 (or the pseudogene TRBV3-2) and TRBJ1-1, with no clear D. Per the germline V gene, CDR1 is LGHDT and CDR2 is YNNKEL (reference sequence). The CDR3 has 13 residues. Trimming cost V 5 bases and J 0 bases, with 7 bases left between them. CDR3 protein: CASSAQVNTEAFF. CDR3 sequence (DNA): TGTGCCAGCAGCGCCCAGGTGAACACTGAAGCTTTCTTT.

This chain uses TRBV24-1 with TRBJ2-3, with 10 bases identical to TRBD2. Germline CDR1 reads KGHDR; CDR2 reads SFDVKD. This CDR3 has 18 amino acids. Trimming cost V 3 bases and J 1 base; bases outside gene matches: 9. The CDR3 DNA is TGTGCCACCAGTGATCTGGCTAGCGGGGGACTACGCACAGATACGCAGTATTTT. Residues: CATSDLASGGLRTDTQYF.

The genes are TRBV6-1 and TRBJ2-1, with TRBD2 matching 10 bases. V trimming: 2 bases; J trimming: 6 bases; junction bases outside the gene matches: 7. The CDR3 runs 16 residues. Germline V lookup: CDR1 MNHNS, CDR2 SASEGT. The CDR3 sequence is CASSERLAGITNEQFF. As DNA, the CDR3 is TGTGCCAGCAGTGAAAGACTAGCGGGTATCACCAATGAGCAGTTCTTC.

V usage is TRBV5-8 and J usage is TRBJ1-2; D gene uncertain. V lost 0 bases to trimming and J lost 4 bases, with 10 bases between them. Germline V gene lookup returns CDR1 SGHTS and CDR2 YDEGEE. The CDR3 has 14 residues. The CDR3 is CASSLEGGFYGYTF. The CDR3 DNA is TGTGCCAGCAGCTTGGAAGGCGGATTCTATGGCTACACCTTC.

The genes are TRBV24-1 and TRBJ2-2, with D perhaps matching TRBD1 (5 bases). Trimming removed 10 bases at V and 6 bases at J, with 17 bases between. The germline V gene encodes CDR1 KGHDR and CDR2 SFDVKD. The CDR3 runs 14 residues. Here the CDR3 DNA reads TGTGCCACAGAGGACAAGGGGCTATCCGGGGAGCTGTTTTTT. It encodes CATEDKGLSGELFF.

The rearrangement joins TRBV5-1 to TRBJ1-3; D ambiguous. Deletions cut 0 bases from V and 1 base from J, with 11 bases between. The CDR3 is 16 residues long. Per the germline V gene, CDR1 is SGHRS and CDR2 is YFSETQ. CDR3 coding DNA: TGCGCCAGCAGCTTGGGGATCCAGGTATCTGGAAACACCATATATTTT. Encoded protein: CASSLGIQVSGNTIYF.

The chain links TRBV25-1 to TRBJ2-7, with 10 positions matching TRBD2. The germline V gene has CDR1 MGHDK and CDR2 SYGVNS. Trimming cost V 6 bases and J 4 bases; bases outside gene matches: 9. The CDR3 contains 15 residues. CDR3 sequence (DNA): TGTGCCAGCAGCCCCCCCCTAGCGGGAGTATACGAGCAGTACTTC. It specifies CASSPPLAGVYEQYF.

The V call is TRBV10-2, the J call TRBJ2-1; a possible D gene is TRBD2 (5 bases). Trimming stripped 8 bases from V and 0 bases from J, with 14 bases between. Germline V CDR1 and CDR2: WSHSY, SAAADI. The CDR3 consists of 15 residues. The CDR3 spells CASSLGASSYNEQFF. CDR3 DNA sequence: TGCGCCAGCTCCTTGGGAGCTAGCTCCTACAATGAGCAGTTCTTC.

This chain links TRBV5-1 with TRBJ2-7, with 8 positions matching TRBD2. Germline V lookup: CDR1 SGHRS, CDR2 YFSETQ. This CDR3 has 18 residues. Losses at the gene ends were 4 bases for V and 5 bases for J; bases not matched to a gene: 20. The CDR3 here is CASSPSGGGTGRSNEQYF. CDR3 bases: TGCGCCAGCAGCCCCAGCGGGGGCGGAACCGGGAGGTCCAACGAGCAGTACTTC.

The chain carries TRBV5-4 and TRBJ2-7, with D perhaps TRBD2 (6 bases). Between the trimmed V and J ends, which lost 4 bases and 1 base, there was a span of 15 bases. The CDR3 covers 15 residues. Germline CDR1 reads SGHNT; CDR2 reads YYREEE (reference sequence). The CDR3 nucleotides read TGTGCCAGCAGCCCCCCGGGGACTCAATCCTACGAGCAGTACTTC. It translates to CASSPPGTQSYEQYF.

The chain carries TRBV27 and TRBJ1-2; no clear D. V was shortened by 4 bases and J by 2 bases, with 23 bases between the two germline ends. Germline V gene sequence: CDR1 MNHEY, CDR2 SMNVEV (reference sequence). The CDR3 runs to 18 residues. CDR3 bases: TGTGCCAGCAGTTCTCACCCGGCCGGACGGACTCCCAACTATGGCTACACCTTC. This gives the protein CASSSHPAGRTPNYGYTF.

This CDR3 reads CASSFTQGANGYTF. CDR3 in DNA: TGTGCCAGCAGTTTTACTCAGGGGGCGAATGGCTACACCTTC. V is TRBV6-5 and J is TRBJ1-2, with 8 bases fitting TRBD1. Losses at the gene ends were 4 bases for V and 6 bases for J; bases not matched to a gene: 7. Germline CDR1 and CDR2: MNHEY and SVGAGI. The CDR3 length is 14 residues.

The rearrangement joins TRBV28 to TRBJ1-5; 7 bases are shared with TRBD1. This CDR3 region has 15 residues. The V and J ends lost 10 bases and 4 bases, in that order; junction bases with no gene match: 13. The V gene's germline CDR1 is MDHEN and CDR2 SYDVKM. DNA of the CDR3: TGTGCCATTCCTTCTGGGACGACAGGGAATCAGCCCCAGCATTTT. This sequence encodes CAIPSGTTGNQPQHF.

V usage is TRBV5-1 and J usage is TRBJ1-3; tentative D call: TRBD1 (5 bases). Trimming shortened V by 4 bases and J by 2 bases, and 13 bases separated the two germline ends. The length of the CDR3 is 15 residues. CDR1 and CDR2 (germline): SGHRS, YFSETQ. The CDR3 bases are TGCGCCAGCAGCCCCGTCGGACACACTGGAAACACCATATATTTT. It yields the protein CASSPVGHTGNTIYF. The complete variable domain, with remaining parts taken from reference TRBV5-1 and TRBJ1-3, reads KAGVTQTPRYLIKTRGQQVTLSCSPISGHRSVSWYQQTPGQGLQFLFEYFSETQRNKGNFPGRFSGRQFSNSRSEMNVSTLELGDSALYLCASSPVGHTGNTIYFGEGSWLTVV.

The rearrangement links TRBV15 to TRBJ1-1, with TRBD1 matching over 9 bases. Germline V CDR1 and CDR2: LNHNV, YYDKDF (reference sequence). With V trimmed by 6 bases and J by 7 bases, 6 bases remained unmatched. The CDR3 length is 13 residues. The CDR3 spells CATRKDRGGEAFF. The CDR3 region has the DNA TGTGCCACCAGAAAGGACAGGGGAGGTGAAGCTTTCTTT.

Note on this clone: This same CDR3 is encoded by further DNA sequences in the sample. The CDR3 here is CASSRDRNTEAFF. CDR3 nucleotides: TGTGCCAGCAGCCGGGACAGAAACACTGAAGCTTTCTTT. The gene calls are TRBV5-4 and TRBJ1-1; 7 nucleotides line up with TRBD1. The CDR3 has 13 residues. V shed 4 bases and J 2 bases; nucleotides not matched to a gene: 2. Germline V lookup: CDR1 SGHNT, CDR2 YYREEE (reference sequence).

This chain connects TRBV2 to TRBJ2-2; a possible D gene is TRBD2 (7 bases). V was pared by 8 bases and J by 5 bases, with 15 bases between. In germline, CDR1 is SNHLY, CDR2 FYNNEI. The CDR3 covers 14 residues. The DNA for the CDR3 is TGTGCCAGCCGAGGGGGGGTTCGGACCGGGGAGCTGTTTTTT. Translated, it gives CASRGGVRTGELFF.

The rearrangement links TRBV28 to TRBJ2-1, with 10 positions matching TRBD2. V was pared by 3 bases and J by 12 bases, with 8 bases of the junction left unmatched. The germline V gene encodes CDR1 MDHEN and CDR2 SYDVKM. The CDR3 is made up of 14 amino acids. The CDR3 sequence is CASSLVPAGGGQFF. As DNA, the CDR3 is TGTGCCAGCAGTTTGGTCCCAGCGGGAGGGGGGCAGTTCTTC. Combining the CDR3 with reference TRBV28 and TRBJ2-1 gives the whole variable domain DVKVTQSSRYLVKRTGEKVFLECVQDMDHENMFWYRQDPGLGLRLIYFSYDVKMKEKGDIPEGYSVSREKKERFSLILESASTNQTSMYLCASSLVPAGGGQFFGPGTRLTVL.

This clone was counted only a few times. The V and J genes are TRBV15 and TRBJ1-5, with 8 bases matching TRBD1. The CDR3 has 17 residues. Trimming at V came to 3 bases and at J to 4 bases, leaving 11 bases not matched to a gene. The germline CDR1 and CDR2 sequences are LNHNV and YYDKDF (reference sequence). The CDR3 sequence: CATSRGQAGGANQPQHF. The CDR3, as DNA: TGTGCCACCAGCAGGGGACAGGCGGGCGGTGCTAATCAGCCCCAGCATTTT.

The chain carries TRBV29-1 and TRBJ2-2; maybe TRBD2 (6 bases). V was cut by 7 bases and J by 5 bases, with 23 bases left in between. In germline, CDR1 is SQVTM, CDR2 ANQGSEA. The CDR3 runs 16 residues. The CDR3 bases are TGCAGCGCCCAAGGGGAGTGGGGGGACGCGACCGGGGAGCTGTTTTTT. It encodes CSAQGEWGDATGELFF.

The chain uses TRBV11-2 and TRBJ2-5; 11 bases are a match to TRBD2. Germline CDR1 and CDR2: SGHAT and FQNNGV. The CDR3 consists of 16 residues. Trimming took 3 bases from V and 1 from J; bases not matched to a gene: 4. CDR3: CASSLSTSGGQETQYF. The CDR3 DNA reads as TGTGCCAGCAGCTTGAGTACTAGCGGGGGCCAAGAGACCCAGTACTTC.